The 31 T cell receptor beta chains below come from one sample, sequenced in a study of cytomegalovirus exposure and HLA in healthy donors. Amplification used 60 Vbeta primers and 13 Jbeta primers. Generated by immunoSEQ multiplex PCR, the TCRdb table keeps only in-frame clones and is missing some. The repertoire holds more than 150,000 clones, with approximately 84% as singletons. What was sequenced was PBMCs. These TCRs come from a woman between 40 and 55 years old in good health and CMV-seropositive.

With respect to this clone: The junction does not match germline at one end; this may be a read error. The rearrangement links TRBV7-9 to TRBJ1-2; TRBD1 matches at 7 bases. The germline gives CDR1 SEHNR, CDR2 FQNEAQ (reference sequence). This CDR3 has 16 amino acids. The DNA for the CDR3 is TGTTCCAGCAGCTGGATCGACCGGGACAGCGACTATGGCTACACCTTC. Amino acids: CSSSWIDRDSDYGYTF. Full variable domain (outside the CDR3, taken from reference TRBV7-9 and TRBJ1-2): DTGVSQNPRHKITKRGQNVTFRCDPISEHNRLYWYRQTLGQGPEFLTYFQNEAQLEKSRLLSDRFSAERPKGSFSTLEIQRTEQGDSAMYLCSSSWIDRDSDYGYTFGSGTRLTVV.

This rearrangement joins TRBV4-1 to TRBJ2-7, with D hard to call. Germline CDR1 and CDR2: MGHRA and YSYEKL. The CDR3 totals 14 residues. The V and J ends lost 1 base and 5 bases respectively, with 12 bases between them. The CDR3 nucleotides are TGCGCCAGCAGCCAAGTCCCACTCTTGGACGAGCAGTACTTC. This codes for CASSQVPLLDEQYF.

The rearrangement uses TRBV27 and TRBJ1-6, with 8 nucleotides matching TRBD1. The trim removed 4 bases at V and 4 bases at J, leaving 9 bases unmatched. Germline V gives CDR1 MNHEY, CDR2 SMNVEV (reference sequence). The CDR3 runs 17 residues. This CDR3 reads CASSWTGPRGYNSPLHF. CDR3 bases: TGTGCCAGCAGTTGGACAGGGCCTAGAGGGTATAATTCACCCCTCCACTTT.

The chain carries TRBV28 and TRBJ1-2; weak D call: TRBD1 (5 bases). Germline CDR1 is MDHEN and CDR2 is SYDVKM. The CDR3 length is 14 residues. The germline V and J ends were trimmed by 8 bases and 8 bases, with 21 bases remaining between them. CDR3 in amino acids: CASATPLADKGYTF. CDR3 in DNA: TGTGCCAGCGCCACTCCGTTAGCGGACAAAGGCTACACCTTC.

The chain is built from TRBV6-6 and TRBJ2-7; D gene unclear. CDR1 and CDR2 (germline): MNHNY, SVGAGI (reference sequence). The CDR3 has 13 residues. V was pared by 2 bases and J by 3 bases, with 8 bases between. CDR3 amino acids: CASSYDTDYEQYF. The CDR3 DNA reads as TGTGCCAGCAGTTACGACACAGACTACGAGCAGTACTTC.

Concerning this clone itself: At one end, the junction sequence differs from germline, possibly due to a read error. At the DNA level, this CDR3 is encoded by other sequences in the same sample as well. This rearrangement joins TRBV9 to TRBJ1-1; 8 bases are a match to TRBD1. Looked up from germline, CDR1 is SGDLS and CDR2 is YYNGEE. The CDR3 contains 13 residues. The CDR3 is CASGQGMNTEAFF. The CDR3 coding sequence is TGTGCCAGTGGACAGGGTATGAACACTGAAGCCTTCTTT.

CDR3 in amino acids: CSASLQVWETF. The DNA of the CDR3 is TGCAGTGCCAGCCTCCAGGTTTGGGAGACCTTC. This chain joins TRBV20-1 and TRBJ1-2, with D hard to call. This CDR3 spans 11 amino acids. V lost 6 bases and J 14 bases, leaving 19 bases between the germline ends. Germline values: CDR1 DFQATT, CDR2 SNEGSKA (reference sequence).

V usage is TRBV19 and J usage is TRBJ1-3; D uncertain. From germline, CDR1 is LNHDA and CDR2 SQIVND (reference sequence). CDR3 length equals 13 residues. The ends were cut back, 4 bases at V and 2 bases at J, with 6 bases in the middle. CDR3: CASSTNAGNTIYF. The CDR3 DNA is TGTGCCAGTAGTACTAATGCTGGAAACACCATATATTTT. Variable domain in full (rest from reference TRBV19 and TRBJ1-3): DGGITQSPKYLFRKEGQNVTLSCEQNLNHDAMYWYRQDPGQGLRLIYYSQIVNDFQKGDIAEGYSVSREKKESFPLTVTSAQKNPTAFYLCASSTNAGNTIYFGEGSWLTVV.

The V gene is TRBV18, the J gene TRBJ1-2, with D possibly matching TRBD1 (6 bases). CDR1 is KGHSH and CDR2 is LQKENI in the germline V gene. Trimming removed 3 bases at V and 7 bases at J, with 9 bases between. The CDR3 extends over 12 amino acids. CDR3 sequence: CASSPDSPGYTF. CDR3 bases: TGTGCCAGCTCACCGGACAGCCCTGGCTACACCTTC.

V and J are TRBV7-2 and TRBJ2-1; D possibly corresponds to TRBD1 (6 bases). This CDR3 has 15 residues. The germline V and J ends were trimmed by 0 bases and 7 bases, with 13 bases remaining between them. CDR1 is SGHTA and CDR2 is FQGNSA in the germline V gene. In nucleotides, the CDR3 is TGTGCCAGCAGCTTAGCTTGGGGGCCGGAAAATGAGCAGTTCTTC. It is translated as CASSLAWGPENEQFF.

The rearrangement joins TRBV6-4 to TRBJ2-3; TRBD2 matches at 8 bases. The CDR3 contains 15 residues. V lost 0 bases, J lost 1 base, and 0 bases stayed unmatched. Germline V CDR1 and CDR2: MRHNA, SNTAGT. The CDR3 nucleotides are TGTGCCAGCAGTGACTCTAGCGGGGGCACAGATACGCAGTATTTT. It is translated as CASSDSSGGTDTQYF.

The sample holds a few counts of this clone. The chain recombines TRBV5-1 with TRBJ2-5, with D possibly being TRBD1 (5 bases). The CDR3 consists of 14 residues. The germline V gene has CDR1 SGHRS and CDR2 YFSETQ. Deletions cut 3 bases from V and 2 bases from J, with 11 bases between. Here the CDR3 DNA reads TGCGCCAGCAGCTCCCAGGGAATGCAAGAGACCCAGTACTTC. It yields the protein CASSSQGMQETQYF.

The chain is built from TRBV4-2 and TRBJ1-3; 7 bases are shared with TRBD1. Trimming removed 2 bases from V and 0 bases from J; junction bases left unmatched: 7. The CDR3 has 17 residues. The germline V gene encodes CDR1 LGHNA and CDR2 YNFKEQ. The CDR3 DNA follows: TGTGCCAGCAGCCAATTCGGACAGGCGATCTCTGGAAACACCATATATTTT. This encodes CASSQFGQAISGNTIYF.

The CDR3 loop reads CASSQRTGGGYGYTF. The CDR3 coding sequence is TGTGCCAGCAGCCAAAGGACAGGGGGGGGCTATGGCTACACCTTC. The chain carries TRBV4-2 and TRBJ1-2, with 10 bases aligning to TRBD1. Germline V CDR1 and CDR2: LGHNA, YNFKEQ. This CDR3 is built from 15 residues. After removal of 2 bases from V and 4 bases from J, the junction contained 4 bases not matched to a gene.

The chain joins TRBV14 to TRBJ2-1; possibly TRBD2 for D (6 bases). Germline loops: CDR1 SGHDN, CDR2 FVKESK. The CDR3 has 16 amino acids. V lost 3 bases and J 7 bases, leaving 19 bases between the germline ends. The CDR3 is CASSHISAGYRNEQFF. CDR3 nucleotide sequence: TGTGCCAGCAGCCATATCTCTGCGGGGTACAGGAATGAGCAGTTCTTC.

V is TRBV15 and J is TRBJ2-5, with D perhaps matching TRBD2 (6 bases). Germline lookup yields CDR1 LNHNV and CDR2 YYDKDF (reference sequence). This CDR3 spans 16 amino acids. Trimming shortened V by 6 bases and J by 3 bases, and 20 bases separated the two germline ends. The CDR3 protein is CATRTVASVSEETQYF. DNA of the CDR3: TGTGCCACCAGGACAGTGGCTAGCGTATCAGAAGAGACCCAGTACTTC.

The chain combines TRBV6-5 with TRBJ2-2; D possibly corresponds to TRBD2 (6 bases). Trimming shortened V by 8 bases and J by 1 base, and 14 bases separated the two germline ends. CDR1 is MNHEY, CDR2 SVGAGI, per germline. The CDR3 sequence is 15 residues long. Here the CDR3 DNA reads TGTGCCAGCGGGAGGTCCGGGTTGAACACCGGGGAGCTGTTTTTT. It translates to CASGRSGLNTGELFF.

DNA for the CDR3: TGTGCCAGCAGCCCCCTCGGACAGCCCGACGTACGGACTGAAGCTTTCTTT. Translation: CASSPLGQPDVRTEAFF. The chain links TRBV28 to TRBJ1-1; D perhaps matches TRBD1 (6 bases). The CDR3 length is 17 residues. The V end was cut by 6 bases, the J end by 5 bases, with 25 bases between. CDR1 and CDR2 (germline): MDHEN, SYDVKM.

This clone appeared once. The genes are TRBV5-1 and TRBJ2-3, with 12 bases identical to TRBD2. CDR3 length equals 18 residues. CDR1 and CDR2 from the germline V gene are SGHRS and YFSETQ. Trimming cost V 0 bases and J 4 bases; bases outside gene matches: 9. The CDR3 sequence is CASSLVRTSGEQSDTQYF. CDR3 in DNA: TGCGCCAGCAGCTTGGTACGGACTAGCGGGGAACAATCAGATACGCAGTATTTT.

The CDR3 DNA sequence: TGTGCCACCAGCGGCAGGGCGCAGACCCAGTACTTC. This sequence encodes CATSGRAQTQYF. The V gene is TRBV15, the J gene TRBJ2-5, with D maybe TRBD1 (5 bases). With 5 bases removed from V and 6 bases from J, the gap between germline ends came to 10 bases. The CDR3 sequence is 12 residues long. Germline V gene data show CDR1 as LNHNV and CDR2 as YYDKDF (reference sequence).

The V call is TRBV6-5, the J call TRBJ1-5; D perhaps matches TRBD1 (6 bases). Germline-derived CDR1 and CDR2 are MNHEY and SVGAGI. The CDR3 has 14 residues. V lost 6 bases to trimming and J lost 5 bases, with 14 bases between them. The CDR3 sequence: CASRPPGVDQPQHF. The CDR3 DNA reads TGTGCCAGCAGACCTCCAGGGGTGGATCAGCCCCAGCATTTT.

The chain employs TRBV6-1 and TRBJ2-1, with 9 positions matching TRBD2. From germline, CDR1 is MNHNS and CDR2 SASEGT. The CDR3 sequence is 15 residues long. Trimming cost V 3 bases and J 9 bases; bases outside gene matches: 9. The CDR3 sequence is CASSEIAGAASEQFF. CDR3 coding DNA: TGTGCCAGCAGTGAGATAGCGGGGGCCGCAAGTGAGCAGTTCTTC.

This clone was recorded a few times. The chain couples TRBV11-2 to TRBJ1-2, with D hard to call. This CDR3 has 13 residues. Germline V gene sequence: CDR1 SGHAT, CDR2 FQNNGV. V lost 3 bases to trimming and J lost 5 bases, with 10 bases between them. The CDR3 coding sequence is TGTGCCAGCAGCTTGAGTCGTGCATATGGCTACACCTTC. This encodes CASSLSRAYGYTF.

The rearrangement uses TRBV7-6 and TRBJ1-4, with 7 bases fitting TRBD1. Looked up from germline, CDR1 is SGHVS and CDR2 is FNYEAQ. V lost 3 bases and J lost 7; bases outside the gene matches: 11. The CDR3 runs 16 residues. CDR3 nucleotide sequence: TGTGCCAGCAGCTTGTATAGGGACAGCCTGGGTGAAAAACTGTTTTTT. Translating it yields CASSLYRDSLGEKLFF.

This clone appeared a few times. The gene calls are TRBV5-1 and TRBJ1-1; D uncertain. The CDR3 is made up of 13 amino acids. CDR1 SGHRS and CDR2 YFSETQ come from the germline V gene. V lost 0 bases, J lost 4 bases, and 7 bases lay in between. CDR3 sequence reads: CASSLASPTEAFF. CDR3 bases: TGCGCCAGCAGCTTGGCTAGTCCCACTGAAGCTTTCTTT.

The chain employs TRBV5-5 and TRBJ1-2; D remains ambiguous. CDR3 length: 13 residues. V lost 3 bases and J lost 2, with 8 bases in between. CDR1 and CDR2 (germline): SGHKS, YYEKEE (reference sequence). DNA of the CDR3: TGTGCCAGCAGCTCGCAGGCGAACTATGGCTACACCTTC. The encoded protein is CASSSQANYGYTF.

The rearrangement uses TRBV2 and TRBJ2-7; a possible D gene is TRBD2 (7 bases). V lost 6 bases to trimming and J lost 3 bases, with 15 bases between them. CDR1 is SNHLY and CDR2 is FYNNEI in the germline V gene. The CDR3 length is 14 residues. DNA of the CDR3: TGTGCCAGCAGGCACAGGGAGGGGATCTACGAGCAGTACTTC. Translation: CASRHREGIYEQYF.

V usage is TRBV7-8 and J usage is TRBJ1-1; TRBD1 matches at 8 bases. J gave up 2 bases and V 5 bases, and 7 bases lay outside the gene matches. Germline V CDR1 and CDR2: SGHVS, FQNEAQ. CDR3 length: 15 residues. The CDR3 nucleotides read TGTGCCAGCAGCCCCCGACAGGGGATAAACACTGAAGCTTTCTTT. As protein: CASSPRQGINTEAFF.

For the CDR3, the DNA is TGCGCCAGCAGGAGGGACACTAGTTATGGCTACACCTTC. Amino acids: CASRRDTSYGYTF. The rearrangement joins TRBV5-1 to TRBJ1-2, with D maybe TRBD1 (6 bases). This CDR3 comprises 13 residues. Germline V gene sequence: CDR1 SGHRS, CDR2 YFSETQ. V gave up 5 bases and J gave up 5 bases, with 13 bases separating them.

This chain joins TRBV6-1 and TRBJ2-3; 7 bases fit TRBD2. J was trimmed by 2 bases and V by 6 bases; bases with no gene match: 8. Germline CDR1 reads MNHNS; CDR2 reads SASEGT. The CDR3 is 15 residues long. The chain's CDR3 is CASSRWTSNTDTQYF. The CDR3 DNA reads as TGTGCCAGCAGCCGTTGGACTAGTAACACAGATACGCAGTATTTT.

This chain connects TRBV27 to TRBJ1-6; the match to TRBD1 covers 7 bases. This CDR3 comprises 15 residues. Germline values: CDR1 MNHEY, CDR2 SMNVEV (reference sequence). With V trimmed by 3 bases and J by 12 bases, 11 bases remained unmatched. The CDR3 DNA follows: TGTGCCAGCAGTTTTTCCCAAACAGGGGAGCTACCCCTCCACTTT. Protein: CASSFSQTGELPLHF.